Shown below are 30 T cell receptor beta chains from a single sample sequenced in a study of identical twins. One entry per CDR3 protein results from TCRdb running MiXCR on the 5' RACE reads. The data show around 250,000 distinct CDR3 sequences, about 8.3% seen once. This sample also belongs to another study, concerning yellow fever vaccine responses in identical twins.

The sample comprised CD8+ T cells sorted from blood. The source of these receptors is a woman between 18 and 29 years old in good health.

V gene TRBV7-6 combines with J gene TRBJ2-1; 8 nucleotides align to TRBD1. The CDR3 is made up of 16 amino acids. Germline loops: CDR1 SGHVS, CDR2 FNYEAQ. V gave up 2 bases and J gave up 4 bases; unmatched junction bases: 7. Here the CDR3 reads CASSLTIRQGYNEQFF. CDR3 bases: TGTGCCAGCAGCTTAACTATCCGACAGGGGTACAATGAGCAGTTCTTC.

The table lists this clonotype with many counts. The chain uses TRBV5-1 and TRBJ2-2; D remains unclear. This CDR3 spans 14 amino acids. V lost 8 bases, J lost 8 bases, and 19 bases lay in between. CDR1 SGHRS and CDR2 YFSETQ come from the germline V gene. CDR3 in amino acids: CASVPRPEVGELFF. The CDR3, as DNA: TGCGCCAGTGTGCCGCGGCCTGAGGTGGGGGAGCTGTTTTTT.

V and J are TRBV20-1 and TRBJ2-7, with D possibly matching TRBD2 (5 bases). Germline V gene data show CDR1 as DFQATT and CDR2 as SNEGSKA (reference sequence). CDR3 length equals 13 residues. V shed 6 bases and J shed 2 bases, with 14 bases lying between them. The CDR3 is CSAPAVGAYEQYF. The CDR3 coding sequence is TGCAGTGCGCCGGCTGTGGGAGCCTACGAGCAGTACTTC.

This sequence joins TRBV6-4 and TRBJ2-3; D perhaps matches TRBD2 (5 bases). Germline V lookup: CDR1 MRHNA, CDR2 SNTAGT. Trimming cost V 3 bases and J 2 bases, with 12 bases left between them. CDR3 size: 15 residues. CDR3 nucleotide sequence: TGTGCCAGCAGTGAAGCGGCCAGTACCACAGATACGCAGTATTTT. Residues: CASSEAASTTDTQYF.

At least ten counts were recorded for this clonotype. The chain couples TRBV7-2 to TRBJ2-3, with 10 bases identical to TRBD2. V lost 5 bases, J lost 6 bases, and 8 bases stayed unmatched. Germline V gene sequence: CDR1 SGHTA, CDR2 FQGNSA. There are 15 residues in the CDR3. DNA of the CDR3: TGTGCCAGCAGCCTGACTAGCGGGCTTGGGGATACGCAGTATTTT. Protein: CASSLTSGLGDTQYF.

The V and J genes are TRBV7-8 and TRBJ2-7, with D unclear. Germline lookup yields CDR1 SGHVS and CDR2 FQNEAQ. V was pared by 6 bases and J by 3 bases, with 12 bases between. This CDR3 has 13 amino acids. CDR3 nucleotide sequence: TGTGCCAGCAGGCCCGTCTCGAACTACGAGCAGTACTTC. It codes for CASRPVSNYEQYF.

Of note for this clonotype: A clone one base away is much larger, so this may be a read error. This rearrangement joins TRBV12-3 or TRBV12-4 to TRBJ2-5; no firm D call. CDR3 size: 15 residues. In DNA form, the CDR3 reads TGTGCCAGCAGTTCTATAAACGCCTACCAAGAGGCCCAGTACTTC. Translating it yields CASSSINAYQEAQYF.

This clonotype has only a few counts. V gene TRBV9 combines with J gene TRBJ2-1, with D perhaps TRBD1 (6 bases). The CDR3 covers 15 residues. Germline V gene lookup returns CDR1 SGDLS and CDR2 YYNGEE. Trimming left V 0 bases short and J 5 bases short, with 12 bases between. The CDR3 sequence: CASSVAQGTHNEQFF. In DNA form, the CDR3 reads TGTGCCAGCAGCGTAGCCCAGGGGACACACAATGAGCAGTTCTTC.

The chain couples TRBV6-5 to TRBJ1-2; D might be TRBD1 (5 bases). V was pared by 2 bases and J by 3 bases, with 10 bases between. This CDR3 comprises 14 residues. Germline CDR1 MNHEY, CDR2 SVGAGI. The CDR3 bases are TGTGCCAGCAGTTACCGCGGGGGGGACTATGGCTACACCTTC. The encoded protein is CASSYRGGDYGYTF.

This clonotype was counted ten times or more. The chain uses TRBV2 and TRBJ2-3; D unresolved. CDR1 and CDR2 (germline): SNHLY, FYNNEI. This CDR3 is 16 amino acids long. V was cut by 10 bases and J by 1 base, with 21 bases left in between. The CDR3: CATLGPGSLGTDTQYF. The CDR3 DNA reads TGTGCCACCCTTGGTCCGGGCTCCCTGGGCACAGATACGCAGTATTTT.

This clonotype has a handful of counts. This chain joins TRBV28 and TRBJ2-7, with a possible D match to TRBD2 (6 bases). The germline V and J ends were trimmed by 6 bases and 3 bases, with 18 bases remaining between them. Germline values: CDR1 MDHEN, CDR2 SYDVKM. The CDR3 runs to 15 residues. CDR3 nucleotides: TGTGCCAGCAGCCCACCGGGACTGAAGCACTACGAGCAGTACTTC. Its protein product is CASSPPGLKHYEQYF.

This chain links TRBV20-1 with TRBJ1-5; a possible D gene is TRBD1 (5 bases). V shed 5 bases and J shed 0 bases, with 17 bases lying between them. The germline V gene has CDR1 DFQATT and CDR2 SNEGSKA (reference sequence). The CDR3 totals 16 residues. The CDR3 nucleotides are TGCAGTGCTCGTCCAAGACAGCTTTATAGCAATCAGCCCCAGCATTTT. It specifies CSARPRQLYSNQPQHF.

This clonotype showed up many times. The chain couples TRBV5-1 to TRBJ1-1; D unclear. V gave up 0 bases and J gave up 1 base, with 7 bases separating them. The germline V gene encodes CDR1 SGHRS and CDR2 YFSETQ. This CDR3 has 14 amino acids. The DNA for the CDR3 is TGCGCCAGCAGCTTGGAGTTTGGGAACACTGAAGCTTTCTTT. Its protein product is CASSLEFGNTEAFF.

This chain uses TRBV25-1 with TRBJ2-3; 12 nucleotides line up with TRBD1. Per the germline V gene, CDR1 is MGHDK and CDR2 is SYGVNS. The V and J ends lost 6 bases and 3 bases, in that order; junction bases with no gene match: 4. The CDR3 has 15 amino acids. Here the CDR3 DNA reads TGTGCCAGCAGGGGGGACAGGGGGCAAACAGATACGCAGTATTTT. Translation: CASRGDRGQTDTQYF.

In this sample, this clonotype turned up a few times. The rearrangement links TRBV6-2 or TRBV6-3 to TRBJ1-2, with TRBD1 identical over 8 bases. Germline values: CDR1 MNHEY, CDR2 SVGEGT. V dropped 6 bases and J dropped 6; count of bases not matched to a gene: 9. The CDR3 totals 14 residues. CDR3 DNA sequence: TGTGCCAGCAGACCGGGACAGGACTCCGATGGCTACACCTTC. Residues: CASRPGQDSDGYTF.

The sample holds many counts of this clonotype. The gene calls are TRBV9 and TRBJ1-6, with D possibly matching TRBD1 (5 bases). Between the trimmed V and J ends, which lost 3 bases and 7 bases, there was a span of 11 bases. CDR3 length: 14 amino acids. Germline loops: CDR1 SGDLS, CDR2 YYNGEE. The CDR3 DNA follows: TGTGCCAGCAGCGAAGACAGTGCGAATTCACCCCTCCACTTT. Translation: CASSEDSANSPLHF.

The V gene is TRBV4-3, the J gene TRBJ2-3; no reliable D call. Germline V gives CDR1 LGHNA, CDR2 YSLEER. This CDR3 contains 15 residues. The V end lost 4 bases, the J end lost 3 bases, and 14 bases lay between the germline ends. The CDR3 reads CASSLKGGATDTQYF. CDR3 bases: TGCGCCAGCAGCCTTAAGGGTGGAGCAACAGATACGCAGTATTTT.

The table lists this clonotype with many counts. The chain links TRBV12-3 or TRBV12-4 to TRBJ2-7; possibly TRBD2 for D (6 bases). V lost 1 base, J lost 7 bases, and 14 bases lay in between. This CDR3 contains 14 residues. The CDR3 reads CASSLGGGGSEQYF. The CDR3 region has the DNA TGTGCCAGCAGTTTAGGGGGTGGAGGGAGTGAGCAGTACTTC.

In its sample, this clonotype was seen many times. The V call is TRBV20-1, the J call TRBJ2-5; unclear D gene. Looked up from germline, CDR1 is DFQATT and CDR2 is SNEGSKA (reference sequence). This CDR3 spans 16 amino acids. Trimming left V 3 bases short and J 4 bases short, with 21 bases between. The CDR3 nucleotides read TGCAGTGCTAGTGACCCCCTGTCTGCGATGGGAGAGACCCAGTACTTC. Amino acids: CSASDPLSAMGETQYF.

The chain links TRBV27 to TRBJ2-7; 13 bases map to TRBD2. CDR3 length: 20 amino acids. Germline CDR1 MNHEY, CDR2 SMNVEV (reference sequence). Germline trimming cut 5 bases from V and 1 base from J; bases unmatched to any gene: 17. CDR3 region: CASSPPFWTSGSSGSYEQYF. CDR3 nucleotide sequence: TGTGCCAGCAGTCCCCCTTTTTGGACTAGCGGGAGTTCTGGATCCTACGAGCAGTACTTC.

The V call is TRBV11-2, the J call TRBJ1-1; D is ambiguous. There are 16 residues in the CDR3. Per germline, CDR1 SGHAT and CDR2 FQNNGV. V lost 2 bases, J lost 0 bases, and 13 bases lay in between. CDR3 coding DNA: TGTGCCAGCAGCTTAATGAGGAACAAATTGAACACTGAAGCTTTCTTT. Protein product: CASSLMRNKLNTEAFF.

This clonotype was observed many times. This chain connects TRBV29-1 to TRBJ2-1; 8 bases map to TRBD1. This CDR3 comprises 17 residues. CDR1 and CDR2 from the germline V gene are SQVTM and ANQGSEA. Germline trimming cut 2 bases from V and 3 bases from J; bases unmatched to any gene: 12. The CDR3 DNA follows: TGCAGCGTTGAATGGGGCGGACAGGGCTTTGACTACAATGAGCAGTTCTTC. Its translation: CSVEWGGQGFDYNEQFF.

This clonotype was detected only a few times. The V gene is TRBV4-3, the J gene TRBJ2-7; D remains ambiguous. The germline V gene has CDR1 LGHNA and CDR2 YSLEER. The CDR3 runs to 16 residues. The V end was cut by 0 bases, the J end by 0 bases, with 12 bases between. The CDR3 is CASSQDSITSSYEQYF. The DNA for the CDR3 is TGCGCCAGCAGCCAAGACAGCATTACGAGCTCCTACGAGCAGTACTTC.

This clonotype showed up many times. This sequence joins TRBV24-1 and TRBJ2-1; D possibly corresponds to TRBD2 (6 bases). Deletions cut 9 bases from V and 0 bases from J, with 11 bases between. Germline-derived CDR1 and CDR2 are KGHDR and SFDVKD. The CDR3 is 14 amino acids. The CDR3 loop is CATFGTSSYNEQFF. The CDR3 nucleotides are TGTGCCACCTTTGGGACTTCCTCCTACAATGAGCAGTTCTTC.

This clonotype was observed a few times. This chain uses TRBV20-1 with TRBJ2-7, with TRBD2 matching over 7 bases. The CDR3 totals 15 residues. Germline V CDR1 and CDR2: DFQATT, SNEGSKA (reference sequence). The J segment lost 6 bases and the V segment lost 6 bases, leaving 17 bases of the junction unmatched. The CDR3 loop is CSAYHGGGMGLEQYF. In DNA form, the CDR3 reads TGCAGTGCCTACCACGGGGGAGGGATGGGACTCGAGCAGTACTTC.

V usage is TRBV10-3 and J usage is TRBJ2-7, with TRBD2 matching 14 bases. This CDR3 region has 17 residues. The germline gives CDR1 ENHRY, CDR2 SYGVKD. J lost 5 bases, V lost 0 bases, and 6 bases had no gene match. CDR3 amino acids: CAISESGLAGVLHEQYF. Here the CDR3 DNA reads TGTGCCATCAGTGAGTCGGGACTAGCGGGAGTTCTGCACGAGCAGTACTTC.

This clonotype has more than one count but fewer than ten. The chain uses TRBV20-1 and TRBJ1-1; D may be TRBD1 (6 bases). CDR1 and CDR2 (germline): DFQATT, SNEGSKA (reference sequence). The germline V and J ends were trimmed by 3 bases and 4 bases, with 15 bases remaining between them. The CDR3 sequence is 14 residues long. The CDR3 bases are TGCAGTGCTAGGGCGTACAGGGTTTCCACTGAAGCTTTCTTT. It is translated as CSARAYRVSTEAFF.

CDR3 loop: CASSLGRSETYEQYF. The DNA for the CDR3 is TGTGCCAGCAGCTTAGGGCGTTCAGAGACCTACGAGCAGTACTTC. The V gene is TRBV13, the J gene TRBJ2-7; D call uncertain. The length of the CDR3 is 15 residues. The germline V and J ends were trimmed by 0 bases and 2 bases, with 11 bases remaining between them. Germline V CDR1 and CDR2: PRHDT, FYEKMQ (reference sequence).

The chain uses TRBV7-9 and TRBJ1-1, with D perhaps TRBD1 (5 bases). This CDR3 has 14 residues. Deletions cut 10 bases from V and 2 bases from J, with 17 bases between. Germline V CDR1 and CDR2: SEHNR, FQNEAQ (reference sequence). CDR3 coding DNA: TGTGCCAAGGGCGGCATGGGGGTTAACACTGAAGCTTTCTTT. Encoded protein: CAKGGMGVNTEAFF. The full variable domain, with the rest looked up from reference TRBV7-9 and TRBJ1-1, is DTGVSQNPRHKITKRGQNVTFRCDPISEHNRLYWYRQTLGQGPEFLTYFQNEAQLEKSRLLSDRFSAERPKGSFSTLEIQRTEQGDSAMYLCAKGGMGVNTEAFFGQGTRLTVV.

The chain is built from TRBV10-2 and TRBJ2-3; TRBD1 matches 12 bases. V was pared by 8 bases and J by 8 bases, with 8 bases of the junction left unmatched. CDR3 length: 14 amino acids. Germline V CDR1 and CDR2: WSHSY, SAAADI. As DNA, the CDR3 is TGCGCCAGCCTCGGGACAGGGGGCGTGGGTACGCAGTATTTT. Its protein is CASLGTGGVGTQYF.